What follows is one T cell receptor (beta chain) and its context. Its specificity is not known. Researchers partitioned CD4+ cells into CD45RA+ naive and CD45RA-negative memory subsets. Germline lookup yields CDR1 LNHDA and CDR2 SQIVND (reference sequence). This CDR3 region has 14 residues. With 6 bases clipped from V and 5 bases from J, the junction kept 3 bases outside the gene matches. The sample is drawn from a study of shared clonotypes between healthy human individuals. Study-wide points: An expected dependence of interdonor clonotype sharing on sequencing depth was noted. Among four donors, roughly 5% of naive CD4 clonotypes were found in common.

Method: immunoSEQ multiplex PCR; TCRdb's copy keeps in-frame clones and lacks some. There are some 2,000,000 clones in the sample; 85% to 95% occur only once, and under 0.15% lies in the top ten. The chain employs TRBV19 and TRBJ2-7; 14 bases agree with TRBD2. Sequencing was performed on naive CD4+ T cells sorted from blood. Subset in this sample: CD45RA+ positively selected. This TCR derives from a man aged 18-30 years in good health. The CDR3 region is CASRGLAGDHEQYF. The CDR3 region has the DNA TGTGCCAGTAGGGGACTAGCGGGAGACCACGAGCAGTACTTC.